This T cell receptor beta chain was found in a study of beta chain features in type 1 diabetes. At the level of the study: Similarity in age, gender and cell yields was seen between patients and healthy donors. General study results and limits: Small HLA sub-analyses could not settle whether HLA shapes TCRB rearrangement. When VDJ junctions were examined, type 1 diabetes patients showed fewer insertions and more deletions.

Concerning this clone: Its target is unknown.

The CDR3 consists of 13 residues. V dropped 1 base and J dropped 2 bases, with 4 bases sitting between them. Looked up from germline, CDR1 is MGHDK and CDR2 is SYGVNS. The entirety of the isolated RNA underwent reverse transcription, so expressed TCRB transcripts were sequenced. Sequencing used immunoSEQ multiplex PCR; TCRdb keeps in-frame clones, though not all of them. The profile covers 850,000 to 900,000 clones, with roughly 15% appearing a single time and 0.023% taken by the ten largest. The sequenced sample was naive CD4+ T cells from blood. The sequence derives from a woman younger than 30 in good health. This chain uses TRBV25-1 with TRBJ2-3; no clear D. The CDR3 nucleotides read TGTGCCAGCAGTGAATGGATCACAGATACGCAGTATTTT. Protein: CASSEWITDTQYF.